The clone carrying this T cell receptor beta chain was observed once. Germline V lookup: CDR1 SQVTM, CDR2 ANQGSEA. This CDR3 is 15 amino acids long. The V segment lost 0 bases and the J segment 9 bases; nucleotides outside the gene matches: 8. The data were taken from a study of blood T cell repertoires in COVID-19. The data were produced by immunoSEQ multiplex PCR, yet TCRdb's version contains in-frame clones alone and is incomplete. The repertoire includes some 240,000 clones, roughly 80% of them detected once, and around 3.7% sits in the top ten. The J gene is TRBJ2-1, the V gene TRBV29-1; 10 positions agree with TRBD2. The source is a man between 50 and 59 years old who had recovered from COVID-19. Material for sequencing was PBMCs or T cells enriched from blood (not recorded which). CDR3 amino acids: CSVEDPASGSFEQFF. Written as DNA, the CDR3 is TGCAGCGTTGAAGATCCGGCTAGCGGGAGTTTTGAGCAGTTCTTC.